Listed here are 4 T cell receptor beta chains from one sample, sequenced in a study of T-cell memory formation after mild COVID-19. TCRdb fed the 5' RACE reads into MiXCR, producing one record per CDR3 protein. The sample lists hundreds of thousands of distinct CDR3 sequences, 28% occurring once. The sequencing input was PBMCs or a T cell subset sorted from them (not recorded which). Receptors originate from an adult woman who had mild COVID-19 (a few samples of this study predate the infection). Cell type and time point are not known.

The CDR3 region has the DNA TGTGCCAGTAGTATCCGGGACACCTTCACAGATACGCAGTATTTT. It yields the protein CASSIRDTFTDTQYF. V gene TRBV19 combines with J gene TRBJ2-3; D possibly corresponds to TRBD1 (6 bases). The ends were cut back, 3 bases at V and 2 bases at J, with 12 bases in the middle. CDR1 is LNHDA, CDR2 SQIVND, per germline (reference sequence). The CDR3 totals 15 residues.

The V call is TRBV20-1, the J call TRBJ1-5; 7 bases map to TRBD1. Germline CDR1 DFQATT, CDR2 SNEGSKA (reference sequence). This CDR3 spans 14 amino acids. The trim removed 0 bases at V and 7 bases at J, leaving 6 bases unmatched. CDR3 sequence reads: CSAREQQGYQPQHF. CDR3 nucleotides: TGCAGTGCTAGAGAGCAACAGGGGTACCAGCCCCAGCATTTT.

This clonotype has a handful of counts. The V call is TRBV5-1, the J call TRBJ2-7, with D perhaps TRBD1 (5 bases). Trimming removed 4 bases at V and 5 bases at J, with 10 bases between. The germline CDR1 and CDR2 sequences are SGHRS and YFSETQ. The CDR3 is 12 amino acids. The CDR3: CASSPGYDEQYF. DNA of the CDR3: TGCGCCAGCAGCCCAGGGTACGACGAGCAGTACTTC.

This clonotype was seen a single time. CDR3 sequence reads: CSARAHGTNSPLHF. The CDR3 region has the DNA TGCAGTGCTAGAGCCCACGGGACTAATTCACCCCTCCACTTT. The chain combines TRBV20-1 with TRBJ1-6; tentative D call: TRBD1 (5 bases). This CDR3 spans 14 amino acids. Trimming cost V 1 base and J 6 bases, with 10 bases left between them. CDR1 and CDR2 (germline): DFQATT, SNEGSKA (reference sequence).